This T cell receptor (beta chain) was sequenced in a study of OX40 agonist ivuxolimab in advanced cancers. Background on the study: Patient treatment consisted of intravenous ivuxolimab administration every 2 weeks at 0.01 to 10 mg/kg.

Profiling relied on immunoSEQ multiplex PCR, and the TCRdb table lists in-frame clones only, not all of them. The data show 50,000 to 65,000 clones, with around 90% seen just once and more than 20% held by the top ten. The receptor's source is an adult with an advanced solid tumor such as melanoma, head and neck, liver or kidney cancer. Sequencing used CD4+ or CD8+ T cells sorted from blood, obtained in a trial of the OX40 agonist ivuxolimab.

CDR3 sequence: CASSVRSLGSYNEQFF. DNA of the CDR3: TGTGCCAGCAGCGTAAGAAGTCTCGGTTCCTACAATGAGCAGTTCTTC. V is TRBV9 and J is TRBJ2-1; D not resolved. Trimming took 1 base from V and 1 from J, leaving 12 bases between them. Germline values: CDR1 SGDLS, CDR2 YYNGEE. This CDR3 is 16 amino acids long.